The 8 T cell receptor beta chains listed next were all sequenced from one sample in a study of cytomegalovirus exposure and HLA in healthy donors. Primers included in the PCR were 60 Vbeta and 13 Jbeta primers. Here immunoSEQ multiplex PCR was the method, and the copy in TCRdb shows in-frame clones only, minus some. The top ten clones hold 0.8% to 1% of a sample with about 160,000 clones, around nine tenths of them seen once. The material sequenced was PBMCs. All receptors derive from a woman in her twenties or thirties in good health and CMV-seronegative.

The rearrangement uses TRBV19 and TRBJ1-5, with 8 positions matching TRBD1. Germline assignment: CDR1 LNHDA and CDR2 SQIVND (reference sequence). This CDR3 has 18 amino acids. The junction had 8 bases not matched to a gene; V was cut back by 0 bases and J by 1 base. The CDR3 bases are TGTGCCAGTAGTATAGATCGGACAGGGATGAAGAGCAATCAGCCCCAGCATTTT. Translated: CASSIDRTGMKSNQPQHF.

This chain uses TRBV16 with TRBJ1-4; TRBD1 agrees at 8 bases. The CDR3 consists of 15 residues. V lost 4 bases and J lost 3; bases outside the gene matches: 4. Germline CDR1 KGHSY, CDR2 FQNENV. The CDR3 coding sequence is TGTGCCAGCAGCCCCGACAGGGGATCTAATGAAAAACTGTTTTTT. Its translation is CASSPDRGSNEKLFF.

Points on this clone: This same CDR3 is encoded by further DNA sequences in the sample. The rearrangement uses TRBV7-2 and TRBJ2-5, with TRBD1 as a possible D gene (5 bases). CDR1 and CDR2 (germline): SGHTA, FQGNSA. V was shortened by 5 bases and J by 4 bases, with 17 bases between the two germline ends. The CDR3 length is 15 residues. CDR3 amino acids: CASSPDAGRSETQYF. For the CDR3, the DNA is TGTGCCAGCAGCCCCGACGCAGGGCGGTCAGAGACCCAGTACTTC.

The rearrangement uses TRBV2 and TRBJ1-1; 8 bases map to TRBD1. The V and J ends lost 9 bases and 5 bases, in that order; junction bases with no gene match: 8. The CDR3 has 13 amino acids. Per the germline V gene, CDR1 is SNHLY and CDR2 is FYNNEI. The CDR3 spells CARFGTGWTEAFF. The CDR3 bases are TGTGCCAGATTTGGGACAGGTTGGACTGAAGCTTTCTTT. Variable domain in full (rest from reference TRBV2 and TRBJ1-1): EPEVTQTPSHQVTQMGQEVILRCVPISNHLYFYWYRQILGQKVEFLVSFYNNEISEKSEIFDDQFSVERPDGSNFTLKIRSTKLEDSAMYFCARFGTGWTEAFFGQGTRLTVV.

This sequence joins TRBV29-1 and TRBJ1-1; a possible D gene is TRBD1 (6 bases). From germline, CDR1 is SQVTM and CDR2 ANQGSEA. The CDR3 sequence is 13 residues long. V lost 6 bases and J lost 4, with 15 bases in between. Written as DNA, the CDR3 is TGCAGCGTCGATAAGACAGGTTCCACTGAAGCTTTCTTT. Amino acids: CSVDKTGSTEAFF.

The rearrangement uses TRBV11-2 and TRBJ2-5; maybe TRBD1 (6 bases). Per germline, CDR1 SGHAT and CDR2 FQNNGV. The CDR3 length is 15 residues. V shed 7 bases and J shed 5 bases, with 20 bases lying between them. The CDR3 region has the DNA TGTGCCAGCAACCCGATACAGGGCGAAGGGGAGACCCAGTACTTC. Translating gives CASNPIQGEGETQYF.

The chain recombines TRBV29-1 with TRBJ1-2, with D unresolved. Germline values: CDR1 SQVTM, CDR2 ANQGSEA. CDR3 length: 16 residues. V lost 3 bases to trimming and J lost 2 bases, with 19 bases between them. CDR3 bases: TGCAGCGTTGAGGGTACCCTGGACCCGGGAAACTATGGCTACACCTTC. Protein sequence: CSVEGTLDPGNYGYTF.

Only a few counts were recorded for this clone. The chain employs TRBV10-1 and TRBJ1-5; 11 bases are a match to TRBD1. The ends lost 8 bases at V and 2 bases at J; junction bases unmatched: 17. Per germline, CDR1 WNHNN and CDR2 SYGVQD (reference sequence). The CDR3 length is 19 residues. The CDR3 spells CASQTPRGQGGKGNQPQHF. The CDR3 DNA reads TGCGCCAGCCAGACCCCCCGGGGACAGGGGGGCAAAGGCAATCAGCCCCAGCATTTT.